This is a list of T cell receptor beta chains from one sample in a study of STAT3 mutations in large granular lymphocyte leukemia. The table came from immunoSEQ multiplex PCR; TCRdb's copy has only in-frame clones and leaves some out. The sample has tens of thousands of clones; 60% to 85% are singletons. Sequences were obtained from peripheral blood mononuclear cells. These receptors originate from a woman aged 50 to 60 with T-cell large granular lymphocyte leukemia. Some clones in this sample may be carry-over from other donors' samples. Each CDR3 is given with its conserved first and last residue. D genes are given only for firm matches. Size values are once, few and many counts, or a class for expanded clones, and some rows have none.

size	V	D	J	CDR3	DNA
once	TRBV6-6	.	TRBJ2-7	CASSYSGTSPYEQYF	TGTGCCAGCAGTTACTCCGGGACATCGCCCTACGAGCAGTACTTC
.	TRBV19	TRBD2	TRBJ2-3	CASSKGLAGGPDTQYF	TGTGCCAGTAGTAAGGGACTAGCGGGAGGGCCAGATACGCAGTATTTT
.	TRBV19	.	TRBJ1-5	CASSRVRGQPQHF	TGTGCCAGTAGTCGGGTAAGGGGTCAGCCCCAGCATTTT
.	TRBV5-1	.	TRBJ2-7	CASSLAEPSYEQYF	TGCGCCAGCAGCTTGGCGGAACCCTCCTACGAGCAGTACTTC
.	TRBV18	.	TRBJ2-4	CASSPLQGLQAKNIQYF	TGTGCCAGCTCACCTCTTCAGGGGCTTCAGGCCAAAAACATTCAGTACTTC
few	TRBV30	.	TRBJ1-4	CAWKAGRGIEKLFF	TGTGCCTGGAAAGCGGGCAGGGGAATCGAAAAACTGTTTTTT
.	TRBV10-3	TRBD1	TRBJ2-7	CASAGQANSYEQYF	TGTGCCAGCGCGGGACAGGCGAACTCCTACGAGCAGTACTTC
.	TRBV29-1	TRBD2	TRBJ2-1	CSVSNSGGQGDEQFF	TGCAGCGTTTCAAATAGCGGGGGGCAGGGTGATGAGCAGTTCTTC
.	TRBV7-9	TRBD1	TRBJ1-4	CASSLRQGLNEKLFF	TGTGCCAGCAGCTTACGACAGGGGCTTAATGAAAAACTGTTTTTT
.	TRBV7-9	.	TRBJ2-7	CASSLSTSRVYEQYF	TGTGCCAGCAGCTTGTCCACTAGTCGGGTCTACGAGCAGTACTTC
.	TRBV18	TRBD2	TRBJ2-4	CASSPLGPRAGGAQYF	TGTGCCAGCTCACCATTGGGACCCCGCGCGGGGGGGGCTCAGTACTTC
.	TRBV18	.	TRBJ2-1	CASSPPWQGGNEQFF	TGTGCCAGCTCACCACCCTGGCAGGGGGGCAATGAGCAGTTCTTC
.	TRBV9	TRBD1	TRBJ1-1	CASSADRVNTEAFF	TGTGCCAGCAGCGCCGACAGGGTGAACACTGAAGCTTTCTTT
.	TRBV29-1	TRBD1	TRBJ2-3	CSVNHWGQGALDTQYF	TGCAGCGTTAATCACTGGGGACAGGGGGCCCTTGATACGCAGTATTTT
.	TRBV19	TRBD1	TRBJ1-2	CASMQGGGGYTF	TGTGCCAGTATGCAAGGGGGCGGTGGCTACACCTTC
.	TRBV7-2	TRBD1	TRBJ1-1	CASSPRTGANTEAFF	TGTGCCAGCAGCCCCCGGACAGGGGCGAACACTGAAGCTTTCTTT
.	TRBV5-4	.	TRBJ2-7	CASSLLGYEQYF	TGTGCCAGCAGCTTACTCGGGTACGAGCAGTACTTC
few	TRBV28	.	TRBJ2-7	CASSSTYEQYF	TGTGCCAGCAGCTCCACCTACGAGCAGTACTTC
.	TRBV10-3	TRBD2	TRBJ2-5	CAISESGGKTQYF	TGTGCCATCAGTGAGTCCGGGGGGAAGACCCAGTACTTC
few	TRBV5-6	TRBD2	TRBJ2-5	CASSLRTSGLRVETQYF	TGTGCCAGCAGCCTCCGGACTAGCGGACTCAGGGTAGAGACCCAGTACTTC